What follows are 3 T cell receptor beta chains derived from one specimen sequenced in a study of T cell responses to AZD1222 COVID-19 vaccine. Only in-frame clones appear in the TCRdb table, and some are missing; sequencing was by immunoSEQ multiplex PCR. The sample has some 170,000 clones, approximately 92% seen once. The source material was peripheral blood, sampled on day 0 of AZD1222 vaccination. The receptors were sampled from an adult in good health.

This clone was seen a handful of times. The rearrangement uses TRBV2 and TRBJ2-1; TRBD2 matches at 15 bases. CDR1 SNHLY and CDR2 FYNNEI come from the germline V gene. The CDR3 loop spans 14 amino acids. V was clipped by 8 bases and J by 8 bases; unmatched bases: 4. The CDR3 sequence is CASGLAGGPYEQFF. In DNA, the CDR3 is TGTGCCAGCGGACTAGCGGGAGGGCCGTATGAGCAGTTCTTC.

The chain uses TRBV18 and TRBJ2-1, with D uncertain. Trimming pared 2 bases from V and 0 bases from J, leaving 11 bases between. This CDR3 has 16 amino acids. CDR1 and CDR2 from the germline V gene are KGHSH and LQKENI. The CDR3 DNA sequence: TGTGCCAGCTCACCAGGGGTGATGAGCTCCTACAATGAGCAGTTCTTC. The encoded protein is CASSPGVMSSYNEQFF.

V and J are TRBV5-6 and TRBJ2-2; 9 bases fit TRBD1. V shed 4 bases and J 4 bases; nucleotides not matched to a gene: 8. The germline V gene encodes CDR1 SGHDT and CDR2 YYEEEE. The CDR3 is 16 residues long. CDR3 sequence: CASSLPGQGVTGELFF. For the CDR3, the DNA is TGTGCCAGCAGCCTCCCGGGACAGGGTGTCACCGGGGAGCTGTTTTTT.